The present TCR beta chain was sequenced within a study of blood T cells in healthy people across ages. This clonotype was observed a handful of times. Alongside a J-beta primer mix, a sample-barcoded 5' primer served in a second PCR lasting roughly 7 to 12 cycles. Each TCR beta cDNA got a 12-nucleotide random molecular identifier. MiXCR, applied by TCRdb to the 5' RACE reads, yields one record per CDR3 protein. The table shows over 600,000 distinct CDR3 sequences, with roughly 20% occurring only once. Germline V CDR1 and CDR2: MNHNS, SASEGT. V dropped 0 bases and J dropped 12 bases, with 18 bases sitting between them. This CDR3 has 15 residues.

The sequence was collected from a man aged 65 to 85 in good health. The chain recombines TRBV6-1 with TRBJ2-1, with D possibly TRBD2 on 5 matching bases. Sequenced: blood. CDR3 protein: CASSEAASTAYGQFF. The CDR3 DNA reads as TGTGCCAGCAGTGAAGCGGCTAGCACAGCCTATGGGCAGTTCTTC.